This passage covers 22 T cell receptor beta chains from one sample sequenced in a study of human T cells and chemical hapten exposure. TCRdb passed the RACE reads through MiXCR, listing each CDR3 protein once. Of 300,000 to 450,000 distinct CDR3 sequences in the sample, around 5.5% were seen once. Specified time point: pre-sensitization, week 0. The treatment was: therapeutic diphenylcyclopropenone sensitization with weekly scalp DPC. This material consisted of whole blood, taken in connection with sensitization to the hapten diphenylcyclopropenone (DPC). These receptors came from a woman aged 18-35 years with alopecia areata. Some clones in this sample may be carry-over from other donors' samples.

This clonotype was counted many times. This chain connects TRBV12-3 or TRBV12-4 to TRBJ2-3, with 8 bases fitting TRBD1. Trimming cost V 5 bases and J 2 bases; bases outside gene matches: 6. The CDR3 length is 15 residues. The CDR3 reads CASSPWDRTTDTQYF. The DNA for the CDR3 is TGTGCCAGCAGTCCCTGGGACAGGACCACAGATACGCAGTATTTT.

The chain combines TRBV29-1 with TRBJ2-7; D remains ambiguous. V lost 4 bases and J 2 bases, leaving 12 bases between the germline ends. From germline, CDR1 is SQVTM and CDR2 ANQGSEA. CDR3 length: 13 residues. CDR3 coding DNA: TGCAGCGTTGTTCTGCAGCTTACCTACGAGCAGTACTTC. This translates into CSVVLQLTYEQYF.

In this sample, this clonotype turned up many times. The chain joins TRBV2 to TRBJ1-5, with D hard to call. V was shortened by 4 bases and J by 2 bases, with 6 bases between the two germline ends. The V gene's germline CDR1 is SNHLY and CDR2 FYNNEI. The CDR3 covers 13 residues. DNA of the CDR3: TGTGCCAGCAGTGTGGCTCGCAATCAGCCCCAGCATTTT. It is translated as CASSVARNQPQHF.

There are many counts of this clonotype. The rearrangement joins TRBV12-3 or TRBV12-4 to TRBJ2-6; 7 bases fit TRBD1. This CDR3 spans 12 amino acids. Trimming at V came to 7 bases and at J to 12 bases, leaving 6 bases not matched to a gene. The CDR3 spells CASKGAGSVLTF. The CDR3 bases are TGTGCCAGCAAGGGGGCAGGAAGCGTCCTGACTTTC.

The sample holds a few counts of this clonotype. The V call is TRBV12-3 or TRBV12-4, the J call TRBJ1-3; TRBD1 is a possible D gene (5 bases). This CDR3 is built from 14 residues. Trimming shortened V by 8 bases and J by 3 bases, and 14 bases separated the two germline ends. CDR3 in amino acids: CASPDRRLGNTIYF. CDR3 in DNA: TGTGCCAGCCCAGACAGACGCCTTGGAAACACCATATATTTT.

This clonotype was observed many times. V and J are TRBV29-1 and TRBJ1-2, with a weak D call TRBD1 (6 bases). V lost 4 bases, J lost 0 bases, and 12 bases lay in between. Germline values: CDR1 SQVTM, CDR2 ANQGSEA. The CDR3 has 14 residues. CDR3 protein: CSVGDRSPNYGYTF. The CDR3 DNA is TGCAGCGTTGGTGACAGGTCTCCTAACTATGGCTACACCTTC. Full variable domain (remainder filled in from reference TRBV29-1 and TRBJ1-2): SAVISQKPSRDICQRGTSLTIQCQVDSQVTMMFWYRQQPGQSLTLIATANQGSEATYESGFVIDKFPISRPNLTFSTLTVSNMSPEDSSIYLCSVGDRSPNYGYTFGSGTRLTVV.

The rearrangement joins TRBV6-2 or TRBV6-3 to TRBJ2-7, with 7 bases lining up with TRBD2. Germline values: CDR1 MNHEY, CDR2 SVGEGT. There are 13 residues in the CDR3. With 6 bases clipped from V and 12 bases from J, the junction kept 14 bases outside the gene matches. The CDR3: CASSPGRRTRAYF. The CDR3 DNA reads TGTGCCAGCAGCCCCGGGAGGCGGACAAGGGCGTACTTC.

This clonotype was observed at least ten times. The rearrangement joins TRBV6-4 to TRBJ2-3, with 10 positions matching TRBD1. The junction had 6 bases not matched to a gene; V was cut back by 6 bases and J by 6 bases. CDR3 size: 14 residues. Looked up from germline, CDR1 is MRHNA and CDR2 is SNTAGT. The CDR3: CASSHGQGVDTQYF. The CDR3 coding sequence is TGTGCCAGCAGCCACGGACAGGGGGTTGATACGCAGTATTTT.

The chain uses TRBV27 and TRBJ1-5, with 7 nucleotides matching TRBD1. V lost 6 bases, J lost 5 bases, and 10 bases stayed unmatched. Germline CDR1 reads MNHEY; CDR2 reads SMNVEV (reference sequence). The CDR3 is 15 residues long. The CDR3 DNA reads TGTGCCAGCAGGAGACAGGGAGAAGGGTATCAGCCCCAGCATTTT. Its protein is CASRRQGEGYQPQHF.

The J gene is TRBJ1-2, the V gene TRBV25-1; D not resolved. This CDR3 has 12 amino acids. Trimming stripped 3 bases from V and 9 bases from J, with 11 bases between. Looked up from germline, CDR1 is MGHDK and CDR2 is SYGVNS. CDR3 coding DNA: TGTGCCAGCAGTGAGGAGGGTTTGAGCTACACCTTC. Translated: CASSEEGLSYTF.

This chain connects TRBV5-6 to TRBJ1-1; maybe TRBD1 (6 bases). CDR1 and CDR2 (germline): SGHDT, YYEEEE. This CDR3 has 17 residues. V was trimmed by 0 bases and J by 0 bases, leaving 15 bases between them. Written as DNA, the CDR3 is TGTGCCAGCAGCTTGGTACCGGGACACACCATGAACACTGAAGCTTTCTTT. It translates to CASSLVPGHTMNTEAFF.

The CDR3 DNA is TGTGCCAGCAGTTTATGGGGGGGGGCTGAAGCTTTCTTT. This gives the protein CASSLWGGAEAFF. The chain carries TRBV27 and TRBJ1-1; a weak D match, TRBD1 (5 bases). CDR1 MNHEY and CDR2 SMNVEV come from the germline V gene (reference sequence). Trimming removed 1 base from V and 6 bases from J, with 9 bases in between. The CDR3 extends over 13 amino acids.

This clonotype was found many times. The rearrangement links TRBV5-1 to TRBJ2-3, with 13 bases fitting TRBD2. Germline V gives CDR1 SGHRS, CDR2 YFSETQ. This CDR3 is built from 16 residues. The trim removed 3 bases at V and 1 base at J, leaving 2 bases unmatched. CDR3 DNA: TGCGCCAGCAGCTGGGGACTAGCGGGGCGCACAGATACGCAGTATTTT. Its translation is CASSWGLAGRTDTQYF.

J is TRBJ2-3 and V is TRBV4-1; weak D call: TRBD1 (5 bases). Germline values: CDR1 MGHRA, CDR2 YSYEKL. The CDR3 has 14 residues. The V end lost 6 bases, the J end lost 1 base, and 11 bases lay between the germline ends. The CDR3 loop is CASSTVGGTDTQYF. CDR3 nucleotides: TGCGCCAGCAGTACCGTAGGGGGCACAGATACGCAGTATTTT.

This clonotype came up a few times. The chain carries TRBV20-1 and TRBJ2-7; 9 bases are shared with TRBD2. Germline assignment: CDR1 DFQATT and CDR2 SNEGSKA (reference sequence). The CDR3 extends over 14 amino acids. J was trimmed by 0 bases and V by 7 bases; bases with no gene match: 7. The CDR3 sequence is CSVPTSGSSYEQYF. The CDR3 nucleotides read TGCAGTGTTCCGACTAGCGGCAGCTCCTACGAGCAGTACTTC.

The rearrangement joins TRBV6-5 to TRBJ1-4, with a tentative D call TRBD1 (5 bases). In germline, CDR1 is MNHEY, CDR2 SVGAGI. Trimming shortened V by 6 bases and J by 2 bases, and 13 bases separated the two germline ends. This CDR3 contains 15 residues. The CDR3 loop reads CASSRAGRTNEKLFF. The CDR3 nucleotides are TGTGCCAGCAGCAGGGCAGGGAGGACTAATGAAAAACTGTTTTTT.

This clonotype was detected a few times. The chain has TRBV7-6 and TRBJ2-1, with D possibly being TRBD1 or TRBD2 (5 bases each). The CDR3 covers 13 residues. Germline loops: CDR1 SGHVS, CDR2 FNYEAQ. V lost 5 bases and J lost 10, with 15 bases in between. The CDR3 reads CASSPPGAWEQFF. For the CDR3, the DNA is TGTGCCAGCAGCCCACCCGGGGCTTGGGAGCAGTTCTTC.

This clonotype has a handful of counts. This chain connects TRBV6-5 to TRBJ1-2; no clear D. The CDR3 is 15 residues long. From germline, CDR1 is MNHEY and CDR2 SVGAGI. Trimming stripped 0 bases from V and 5 bases from J, with 13 bases between. CDR3 residues: CASSYSRGSEYGYTF. DNA for the CDR3: TGTGCCAGCAGTTACTCGCGCGGCAGCGAATATGGCTACACCTTC.

This clonotype appeared many times. This chain connects TRBV6-6 to TRBJ1-1; possible D gene TRBD1, 5 bases. The CDR3 consists of 16 residues. Germline V CDR1 and CDR2: MNHNY, SVGAGI (reference sequence). V shed 0 bases and J shed 0 bases, with 11 bases lying between them. The CDR3 here is CASSYSDRLMNTEAFF. The CDR3, as DNA: TGTGCCAGCAGTTACTCCGACAGACTAATGAACACTGAAGCTTTCTTT.

This clonotype showed up many times. The chain employs TRBV11-2 and TRBJ2-2, with D hard to call. Trimming removed 2 bases at V and 0 bases at J, with 4 bases between. This CDR3 comprises 14 residues. CDR1 SGHAT and CDR2 FQNNGV come from the germline V gene. In nucleotides, the CDR3 is TGTGCCAGCAGCTTAAAGGCGAACACCGGGGAGCTGTTTTTT. It yields the protein CASSLKANTGELFF.

This clonotype has only a few counts. The J gene is TRBJ2-3, the V gene TRBV7-3, with TRBD2 matching over 13 bases. The ends lost 4 bases at V and 4 bases at J; junction bases unmatched: 5. CDR3 length: 16 amino acids. Looked up from germline, CDR1 is SGHTA and CDR2 is FQGTGA. The CDR3 DNA reads TGTGCCAGCAGCTACACTAGCGGGGGGGCCTCAGATACGCAGTATTTT. It is translated as CASSYTSGGASDTQYF.

In this sample, this clonotype turned up a few times. V usage is TRBV20-1 and J usage is TRBJ1-6, with 8 bases lining up with TRBD1. From germline, CDR1 is DFQATT and CDR2 SNEGSKA (reference sequence). Trimming at V came to 3 bases and at J to 9 bases, leaving 10 bases not matched to a gene. The CDR3 totals 15 residues. The CDR3 here is CSASRGDRGGSPLHF. CDR3 in DNA: TGCAGTGCTAGTCGGGGAGACAGGGGTGGTTCACCCCTCCACTTT.